This T cell receptor beta chain came from a study of graft-versus-host responses after intestinal transplantation. The overall study: Every recipient underwent anti-thymocyte globulin induction, then tacrolimus and steroids for 3 to 4 years.

In its sample, this clone was seen once. The antigen is undetermined. Study-wide results and caveats: Graft-donor T cell macrochimerism coincided with high graft-versus-host to host-versus-graft clonal ratios in allografts. GvH clones turned up in recipient marrow; some had shown up first in ileum or blood.

Clones were sequenced by immunoSEQ multiplex PCR, and TCRdb holds only the in-frame ones, with some missing. The table shows around 99,000 clones, with roughly 89% occurring only once. The CDR3 length is 14 residues. Germline-derived CDR1 and CDR2 are SGHTS and YDEGEE. This chain connects TRBV5-8 to TRBJ2-5, with TRBD1 as a possible D gene (5 bases). The end of the DNA is better explained by TRBJ2-7, so the J call may be wrong. The sequence was obtained from a human donor who was the organ donor for an intestinal transplant. The specimen was unstimulated CD4+ T cells sorted from spleen or lymph node cells, collected before transplant. CDR3 DNA sequence: TGTGCCAGCAGCCAGGGTTTTTCCACCTACGAGCAGTACTTC. Translation: CASSQGFSTYEQYF.